These 9 T cell receptor beta chains originate from one sample sequenced in a study of technical replicates of blood from a few donors. The data were produced by immunoSEQ multiplex PCR, yet TCRdb's version contains in-frame clones alone and is incomplete. The data contain under 85,000 clones, approximately 93% of them singletons. Sequencing input: T cells isolated from PBMCs. The receptor set was obtained from a human donor in good health.

The V and J genes are TRBV30 and TRBJ1-2; possibly TRBD1 for D (5 bases). V dropped 0 bases and J dropped 5 bases, with 16 bases sitting between them. The CDR3 consists of 15 residues. Per the germline V gene, CDR1 is GTSNPN and CDR2 is SVGIG (reference sequence). CDR3: CAWSVSQGGLYGYTF. The DNA of the CDR3 is TGTGCCTGGAGTGTGTCGCAGGGTGGGTTATATGGCTACACCTTC. Full variable domain (missing parts from reference TRBV30 and TRBJ1-2): SQTIHQWPATLVQPVGSPLSLECTVEGTSNPNLYWYRQAAGRGLQLLFYSVGIGQISSEVPQNLSASRPQDRQFILSSKKLLLSDSGFYLCAWSVSQGGLYGYTFGSGTRLTVV.

The chain has TRBV5-1 and TRBJ2-7; 8 nucleotides match TRBD2. Looked up from germline, CDR1 is SGHRS and CDR2 is YFSETQ. The CDR3 loop spans 15 amino acids. J lost 5 bases, V lost 6 bases, and 13 bases had no gene match. Written as DNA, the CDR3 is TGCGCCAGCATCGAGAGGGGGACTAGGGTCCACGAGCAGTACTTC. Its protein product is CASIERGTRVHEQYF. The full variable domain, with the rest looked up from reference TRBV5-1 and TRBJ2-7, is KAGVTQTPRYLIKTRGQQVTLSCSPISGHRSVSWYQQTPGQGLQFLFEYFSETQRNKGNFPGRFSGRQFSNSRSEMNVSTLELGDSALYLCASIERGTRVHEQYFGPGTRLTVT.

This clone was picked up one time. The CDR3 coding sequence is TGTGCCAGCAGCCCCGCACTACTAGCTTGGGAGACCCAGTACTTC. Protein: CASSPALLAWETQYF. The rearrangement joins TRBV7-9 to TRBJ2-5, with D possibly TRBD2 on 6 matching bases. The CDR3 consists of 15 residues. CDR1 is SEHNR and CDR2 is FQNEAQ in the germline V gene (reference sequence). V dropped 5 bases and J dropped 5 bases, with 18 bases sitting between them.

The rearrangement uses TRBV21-1 and TRBJ1-5; TRBD1 is the table's D call and was not checked against the DNA. TRBV21-1 is annotated as a pseudogene. CDR3 length: 19 amino acids. The CDR3 protein is CASSKEGTGGFESNQPQHF. The DNA for the CDR3 is TGTGCCAGCAGCAAAGAAGGGACAGGGGGTTTCGAGAGCAATCAGCCCCAGCATTTT.

V is TRBV5-4 and J is TRBJ1-2; 7 bases align to TRBD1. The V gene end was trimmed by 5 bases and the J gene end by 4 bases; junction bases not matched to a gene: 11. The CDR3 length is 15 residues. The V gene's germline CDR1 is SGHNT and CDR2 YYREEE (reference sequence). The CDR3 bases are TGTGCCAGCAGTTTCCTGCTGGGACAGCCCTATGGCTACACCTTC. This gives the protein CASSFLLGQPYGYTF.

This chain links TRBV27 with TRBJ2-5; D gene uncertain. V lost 6 bases and J lost 2, with 13 bases in between. Germline CDR1 reads MNHEY; CDR2 reads SMNVEV (reference sequence). This CDR3 has 14 amino acids. The DNA of the CDR3 is TGTGCCAGCAGCCCACTGATTTTACAAGAGACCCAGTACTTC. Translation: CASSPLILQETQYF.

V usage is TRBV14 and J usage is TRBJ1-1, with 7 positions matching TRBD1. Germline V CDR1 and CDR2: SGHDN, FVKESK. V trimming: 4 bases; J trimming: 4 bases; junction bases outside the gene matches: 6. This CDR3 contains 14 residues. CDR3 DNA sequence: TGTGCCAGCAGCCCTGCAGGGACAGTCACTGAAGCTTTCTTT. Protein sequence: CASSPAGTVTEAFF. Supplemented by reference TRBV14 and TRBJ1-1, the full variable domain reads EAGVTQFPSHSVIEKGQTVTLRCDPISGHDNLYWYRRVMGKEIKFLLHFVKESKQDESGMPNNRFLAERTGGTYSTLKVQPAELEDSGVYFCASSPAGTVTEAFFGQGTRLTVV.

J is TRBJ2-3 and V is TRBV7-2, with 11 bases matching TRBD2. The CDR3 loop spans 16 amino acids. J lost 7 bases, V lost 2 bases, and 8 bases had no gene match. Germline V gene lookup returns CDR1 SGHTA and CDR2 FQGNSA. CDR3 nucleotides: TGTGCCAGCAGCTTACAAATAGCGGGAGGGTCAAATACGCAGTATTTT. This encodes CASSLQIAGGSNTQYF. Together with reference TRBV7-2 and TRBJ2-3, the CDR3 gives the full variable domain: GAGVSQSPSNKVTEKGKDVELRCDPISGHTALYWYRQSLGQGLEFLIYFQGNSAPDKSGLPSDRFSAERTGGSVSTLTIQRTQQEDSAVYLCASSLQIAGGSNTQYFGPGTRLTVL.

This clone was recorded only once. The chain is built from TRBV27 and TRBJ2-7; D remains ambiguous. The V gene's germline CDR1 is MNHEY and CDR2 SMNVEV (reference sequence). Trimming removed 4 bases at V and 6 bases at J, with 7 bases between. The CDR3 extends over 11 amino acids. CDR3 in amino acids: CASSSSREQYF. The CDR3 DNA is TGTGCCAGCAGTTCTTCTCGCGAGCAGTACTTC.